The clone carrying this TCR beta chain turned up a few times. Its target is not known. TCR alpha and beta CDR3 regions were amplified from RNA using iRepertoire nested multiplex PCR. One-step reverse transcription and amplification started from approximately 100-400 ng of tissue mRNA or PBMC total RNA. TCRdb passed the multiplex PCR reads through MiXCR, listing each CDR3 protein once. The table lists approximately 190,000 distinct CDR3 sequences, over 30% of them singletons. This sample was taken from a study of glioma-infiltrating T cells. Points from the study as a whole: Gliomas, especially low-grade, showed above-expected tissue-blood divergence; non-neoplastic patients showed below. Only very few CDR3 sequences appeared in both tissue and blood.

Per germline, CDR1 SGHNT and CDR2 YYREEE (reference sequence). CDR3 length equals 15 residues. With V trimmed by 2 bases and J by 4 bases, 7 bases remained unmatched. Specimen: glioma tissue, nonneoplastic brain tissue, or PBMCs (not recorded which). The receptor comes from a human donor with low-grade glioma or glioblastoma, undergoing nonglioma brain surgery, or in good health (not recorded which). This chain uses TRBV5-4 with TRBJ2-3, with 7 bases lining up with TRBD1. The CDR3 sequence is CASSLGGFSADTQYF. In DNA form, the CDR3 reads TGTGCCAGCAGCTTAGGGGGCTTTTCGGCAGATACGCAGTATTTT.